This TCR beta chain was observed in a study of CD8+ T cells in alopecia areata. Trimming cost V 4 bases and J 6 bases; bases outside gene matches: 11. This CDR3 contains 15 residues. Germline V gives CDR1 SGHRS, CDR2 YFSETQ. Investigators isolated RNA and reverse transcribed it into cDNA to act as the sequencing template. Here immunoSEQ multiplex PCR was the method, and the copy in TCRdb shows in-frame clones only, minus some. The repertoire consists of 200,000 or so clones, with more than 45% occurring once and the leading ten covering more than 0.4%. Source: CD4+ T cells sorted from blood, taken at week 0. The rearrangement joins TRBV5-1 to TRBJ2-7, with 9 nucleotides matching TRBD1. The receptor's source is a human donor with alopecia areata. The CDR3 here is CASSRTGTGKGEQYF. CDR3 DNA: TGCGCCAGCAGCCGCACCGGGACAGGGAAAGGCGAGCAGTACTTC.